Listed below are T cell receptor beta chains from one sample, sequenced in a study of OX40 agonist ivuxolimab in advanced cancers. Using immunoSEQ multiplex PCR, the repertoire was profiled, and TCRdb retains in-frame clones only, with some absent. The sample carries about 91,000 clones, about 83% recorded once. Sequenced here: CD4+ or CD8+ T cells sorted from blood, sampled in a trial of the OX40 agonist ivuxolimab. These receptors were collected from an adult with an advanced solid tumor such as melanoma, head and neck, liver or kidney cancer. CDR3s leave out the opening cysteine and the closing phenylalanine or tryptophan. Size tells how often a clone was seen (once, few, many) or the class of an expanded clone, and some rows leave it out.

len,v_gene,j_gene,abundance,CDR3aa
12,TRBV10-2,TRBJ1-1,NA,ASSYRERNTEAF
11,TRBV28,TRBJ1-5,NA,ASSLEGFSPQH
11,TRBV5-1,TRBJ1-2,once,ASSLGGTYGYT
12,TRBV7-9,TRBJ1-2,medium-sized,ASSLRDRQDGYT
12,TRBV7-2,TRBJ2-2,NA,ASSQDMNTGELF
12,TRBV10-2,TRBJ2-1,NA,ASSLGTSIYEQF
10,TRBV27,TRBJ2-1,NA,AGFRGYNEQF
13,TRBV18,TRBJ2-7,NA,ASSPPGTEEYEQY
16,TRBV5-1,TRBJ2-4,NA,ASSLPGLGSVAKNIQY
12,TRBV19,TRBJ2-5,NA,ASSMGWQAGTQY
13,TRBV5-8,TRBJ2-3,NA,ASSLNGGGTDTQY
11,TRBV9,TRBJ2-3,NA,ASSGSGTDTQY
12,TRBV6-4,TRBJ1-1,NA,ASSATDMNTEAF
13,TRBV10-3,TRBJ1-1,NA,AISATDRGNTEAF
12,TRBV5-5,TRBJ2-2,few,ASQSGVLTGELF
10,TRBV5-5,TRBJ1-5,NA,ASSPEGEPQH
12,TRBV6-5,TRBJ2-6,NA,ASRDISGANVLT
11,TRBV10-3,TRBJ2-5,NA,ATGRGVRETQY
12,TRBV27,TRBJ2-7,NA,ASTRTGHSYEQY
11,TRBV4-1,TRBJ2-1,NA,ASSQDVEGSKF
14,TRBV5-1,TRBJ2-5,NA,ASSPYSGGVQETQY
12,TRBV7-7,TRBJ1-1,NA,ASSLYKENTEAF
19,TRBV19,TRBJ2-6,NA,ASSIDLYGDRFSSGANVLT
13,TRBV9,TRBJ1-1,NA,ASSALGSPNTEAF
13,TRBV7-2,TRBJ1-6,NA,ASSREGDYNSPLH
14,TRBV7-8,TRBJ1-5,NA,ASSPNLTGGFQPQH
13,TRBV9,TRBJ2-3,few,ASSVGLSSTDTQY
12,TRBV7-3,TRBJ1-2,NA,ASSPGTGDYGYT
11,TRBV6-6,TRBJ2-1,NA,ASSPGSYNEQF
12,TRBV5-1,TRBJ1-1,NA,ASSSGEMNTEAF
11,TRBV19,TRBJ2-5,NA,ASRTGSQETQY
11,TRBV10-1,TRBJ2-5,NA,ASSDPGAETQY
14,TRBV7-2,TRBJ1-1,NA,ASRNRGGDSRSEAF
10,TRBV19,TRBJ1-5,NA,ASSIGEQPQH
12,TRBV6-4,TRBJ1-4,NA,ASSVAKQGEKLF
13,TRBV28,TRBJ2-1,NA,ASSLYSGGYNEQF
10,TRBV7-9,TRBJ1-2,NA,ASSQTGIGYT
10,TRBV9,TRBJ1-2,NA,ASSTQGYGYT
12,TRBV5-1,TRBJ2-3,NA,ASSSQGGTGTQY
16,TRBV4-2,TRBJ2-6,NA,ASSQEWLVDSGANVLT
12,TRBV5-8,TRBJ2-2,NA,ASSLGTTTGELF
13,TRBV5-1,TRBJ2-7,NA,ASSRGQGILHEQY
10,TRBV5-1,TRBJ1-1,NA,ASSQGETEAF
12,TRBV7-8,TRBJ2-3,NA,ASGATSGGDTQY